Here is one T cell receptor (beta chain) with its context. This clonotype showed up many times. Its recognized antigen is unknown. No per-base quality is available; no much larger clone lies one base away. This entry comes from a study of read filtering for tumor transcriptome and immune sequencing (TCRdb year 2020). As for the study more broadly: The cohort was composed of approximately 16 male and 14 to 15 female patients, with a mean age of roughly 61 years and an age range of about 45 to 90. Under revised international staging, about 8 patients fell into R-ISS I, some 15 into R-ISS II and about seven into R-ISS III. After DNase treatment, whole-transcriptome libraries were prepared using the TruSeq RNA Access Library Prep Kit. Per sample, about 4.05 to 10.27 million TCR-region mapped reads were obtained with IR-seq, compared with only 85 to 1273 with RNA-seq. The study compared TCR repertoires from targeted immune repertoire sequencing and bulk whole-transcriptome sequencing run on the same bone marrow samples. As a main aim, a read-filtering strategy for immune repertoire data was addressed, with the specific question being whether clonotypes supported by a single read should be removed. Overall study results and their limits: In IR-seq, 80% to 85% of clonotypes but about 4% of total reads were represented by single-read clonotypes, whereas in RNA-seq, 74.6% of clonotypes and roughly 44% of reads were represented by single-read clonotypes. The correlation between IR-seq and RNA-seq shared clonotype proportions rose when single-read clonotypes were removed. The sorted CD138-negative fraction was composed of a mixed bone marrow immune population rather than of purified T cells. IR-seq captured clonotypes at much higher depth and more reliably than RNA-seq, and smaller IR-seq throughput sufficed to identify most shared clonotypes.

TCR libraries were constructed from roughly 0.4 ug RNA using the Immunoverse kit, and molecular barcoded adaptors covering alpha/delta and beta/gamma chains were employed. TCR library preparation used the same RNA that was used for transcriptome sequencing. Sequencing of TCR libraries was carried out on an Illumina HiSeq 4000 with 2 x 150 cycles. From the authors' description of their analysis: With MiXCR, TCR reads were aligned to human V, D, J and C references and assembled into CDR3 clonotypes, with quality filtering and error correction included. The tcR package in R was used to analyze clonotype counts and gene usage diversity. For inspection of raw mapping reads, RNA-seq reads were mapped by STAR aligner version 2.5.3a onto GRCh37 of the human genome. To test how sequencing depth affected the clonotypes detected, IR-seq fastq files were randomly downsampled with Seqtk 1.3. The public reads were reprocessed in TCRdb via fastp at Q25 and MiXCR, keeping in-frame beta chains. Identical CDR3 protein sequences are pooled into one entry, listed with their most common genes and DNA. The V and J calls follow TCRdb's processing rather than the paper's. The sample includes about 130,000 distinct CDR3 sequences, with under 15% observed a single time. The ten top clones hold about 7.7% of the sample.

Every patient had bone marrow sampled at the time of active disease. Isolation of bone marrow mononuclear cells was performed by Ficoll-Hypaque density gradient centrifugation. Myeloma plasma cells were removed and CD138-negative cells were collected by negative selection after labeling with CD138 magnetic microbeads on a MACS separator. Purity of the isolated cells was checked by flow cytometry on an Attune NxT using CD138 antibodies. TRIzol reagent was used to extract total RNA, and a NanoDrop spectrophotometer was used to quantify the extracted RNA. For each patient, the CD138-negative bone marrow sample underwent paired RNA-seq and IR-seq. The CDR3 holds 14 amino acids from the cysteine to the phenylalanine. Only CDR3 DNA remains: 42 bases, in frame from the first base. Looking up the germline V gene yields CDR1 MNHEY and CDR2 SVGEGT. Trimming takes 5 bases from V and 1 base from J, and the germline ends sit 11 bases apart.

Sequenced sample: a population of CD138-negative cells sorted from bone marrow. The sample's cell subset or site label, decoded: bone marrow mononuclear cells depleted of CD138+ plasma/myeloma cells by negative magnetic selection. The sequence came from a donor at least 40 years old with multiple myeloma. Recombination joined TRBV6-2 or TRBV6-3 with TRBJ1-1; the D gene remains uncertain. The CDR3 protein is CASSTGNANTEAFF. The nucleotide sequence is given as TGTGCCAGCAGTACGGGAAATGCGAACACTGAAGCTTTCTTT.